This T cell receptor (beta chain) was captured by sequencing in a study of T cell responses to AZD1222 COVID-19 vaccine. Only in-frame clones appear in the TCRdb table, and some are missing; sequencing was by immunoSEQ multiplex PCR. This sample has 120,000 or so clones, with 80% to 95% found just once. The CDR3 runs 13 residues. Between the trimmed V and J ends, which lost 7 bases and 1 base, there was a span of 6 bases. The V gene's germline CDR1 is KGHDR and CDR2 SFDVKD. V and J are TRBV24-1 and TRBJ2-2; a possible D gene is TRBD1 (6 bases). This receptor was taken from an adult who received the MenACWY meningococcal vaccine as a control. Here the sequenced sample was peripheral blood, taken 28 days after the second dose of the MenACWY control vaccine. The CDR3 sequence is CATRDRNTGELFF. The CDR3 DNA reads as TGTGCCACCAGGGACAGGAACACCGGGGAGCTGTTTTTT.